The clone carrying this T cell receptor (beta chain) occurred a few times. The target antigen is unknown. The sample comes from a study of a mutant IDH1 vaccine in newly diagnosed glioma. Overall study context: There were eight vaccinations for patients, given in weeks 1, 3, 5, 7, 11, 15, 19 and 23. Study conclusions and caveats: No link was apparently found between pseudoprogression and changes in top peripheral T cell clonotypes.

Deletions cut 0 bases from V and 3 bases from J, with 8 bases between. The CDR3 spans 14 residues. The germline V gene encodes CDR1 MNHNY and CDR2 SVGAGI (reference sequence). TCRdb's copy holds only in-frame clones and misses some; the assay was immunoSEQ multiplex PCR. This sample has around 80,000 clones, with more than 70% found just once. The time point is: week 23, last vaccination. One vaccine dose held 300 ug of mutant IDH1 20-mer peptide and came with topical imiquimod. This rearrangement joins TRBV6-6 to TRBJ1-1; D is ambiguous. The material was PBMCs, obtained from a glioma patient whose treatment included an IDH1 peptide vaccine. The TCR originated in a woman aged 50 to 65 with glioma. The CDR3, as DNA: TGTGCCAGCAGTTACTCGAGGAGGTACACTGAAGCTTTCTTT. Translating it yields CASSYSRRYTEAFF.